This TCR beta chain was sequenced in a study of OX40 agonist ivuxolimab in advanced cancers. The CDR3 is made up of 13 amino acids. Between the trimmed V and J ends, which lost 3 bases and 3 bases, there was a span of 7 bases. CDR1 is LNHDA and CDR2 is SQIVND in the germline V gene (reference sequence). TCRdb's copy holds only in-frame clones and misses some; the assay was immunoSEQ multiplex PCR. The sample lists 60,000 to 70,000 clones, approximately 78% occurring once. The specimen was CD4+ or CD8+ T cells sorted from blood, collected in a trial of the OX40 agonist ivuxolimab. The rearrangement joins TRBV19 to TRBJ2-3; possibly TRBD1 for D (5 bases). The clonotype was recovered from an adult with an advanced solid tumor such as melanoma, head and neck, liver or kidney cancer. The CDR3 region has the DNA TGTGCCAGTAGTATGGGGCCGACAGATACGCAGTATTTT. Translating gives CASSMGPTDTQYF.